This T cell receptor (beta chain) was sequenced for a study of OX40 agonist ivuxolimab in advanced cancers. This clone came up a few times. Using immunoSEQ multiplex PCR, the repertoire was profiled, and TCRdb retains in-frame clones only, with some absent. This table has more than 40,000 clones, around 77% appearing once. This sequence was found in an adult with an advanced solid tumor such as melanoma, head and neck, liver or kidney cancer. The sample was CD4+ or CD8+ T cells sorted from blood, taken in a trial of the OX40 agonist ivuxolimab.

The CDR3 nucleotides read TGTGCCAGCAGCTTAGTAGGAGGAAGTTGGATCACCGGGGAGCTGTTTTTT. This gives the protein CASSLVGGSWITGELFF. The rearrangement links TRBV11-2 to TRBJ2-2; a possible D gene is TRBD2 (5 bases). The CDR3 is 17 amino acids. Trimming stripped 1 base from V and 4 bases from J, with 16 bases between. CDR1 and CDR2 from the germline V gene are SGHAT and FQNNGV.